This TCR beta chain comes out of a study of cytomegalovirus exposure and HLA in healthy donors. The study ran its PCR with 60 Vbeta and 13 Jbeta primers. Generated by immunoSEQ multiplex PCR, the TCRdb table keeps only in-frame clones and is missing some. The data contain approximately 170,000 clones, 85% of them seen just once; the ten biggest clones take up 1%. A single count supports this clone. V was trimmed by 4 bases and J by 3 bases, leaving 15 bases between them. CDR1 GTSNPN and CDR2 SVGIG come from the germline V gene (reference sequence). The CDR3 loop spans 14 amino acids. The rearrangement joins TRBV30 to TRBJ1-1, with a weak D call TRBD1 (5 bases). The sample comprised PBMCs. This TCR was sampled from a boy aged 2 to 10 in good health and CMV-seronegative. The CDR3 spells CAWKQGTGHTEAFF. The DNA of the CDR3 is TGTGCCTGGAAGCAGGGAACGGGCCACACTGAAGCTTTCTTT.